These 2 T cell receptor beta chains were sequenced from one sample in a study of T cell responses to AZD1222 COVID-19 vaccine. The protocol was immunoSEQ multiplex PCR, while the TCRdb copy is restricted to in-frame clones and leaves out a portion. The table has under 150,000 clones, around nine tenths seen once. Material: peripheral blood, obtained on day 0 of AZD1222 vaccination. The source of these receptors is an adult in good health.

This clone appeared a single time. This chain's CDR3 is CASRSLAGPYNEQFF. CDR3 sequence (DNA): TGTGCCAGCAGGTCTCTAGCGGGTCCCTACAATGAGCAGTTCTTC. V and J are TRBV6-5 and TRBJ2-1; TRBD2 aligns across 8 bases. The CDR3 runs 15 residues. J gave up 2 bases and V 6 bases, and 6 bases lay outside the gene matches. The germline V gene has CDR1 MNHEY and CDR2 SVGAGI.

This clone was counted a single time. The chain combines TRBV6-5 with TRBJ1-5; D is undetermined. The length of the CDR3 is 13 residues. V was cut by 0 bases and J by 6 bases, with 6 bases left in between. Germline V gene lookup returns CDR1 MNHEY and CDR2 SVGAGI. Written as DNA, the CDR3 is TGTGCCAGCAGTTACTCCCTAAGTCAGCCCCAGCATTTT. Amino acid sequence: CASSYSLSQPQHF.